A selection of T cell receptor beta chains follows, all from one sample in a study of molecular identifiers for immune sequencing clone quantification. TCRdb used MiXCR to reprocess the PCR reads, holding one entry per CDR3 protein. The sample shows around 480,000 distinct CDR3 sequences, about 25% of them seen only once. Sequencing was done on a sample of naive CD8+ T cells from blood, with Jurkat cell RNA spiked in. The receptors were sampled from a human donor in good health. Some libraries in this study had Jurkat cell RNA spiked in. The CDR3 runs from the conserved cysteine through the conserved F or W. D genes are given only for firm matches. Only some rows state a clone size, as once, few, many or a class for expanded clones.

TRBD1	TRBV4-1	many	TRBJ2-7	TGCGCCAGCAGCCAAGTTACAGGGGGCTACGAGCAGTACTTC	CASSQVTGGYEQYF
NA	TRBV6-5	many	TRBJ1-1	TGTGCCAGCACGCCCGGCAGGAACACTGAAGCTTTCTTT	CASTPGRNTEAFF
NA	TRBV27	NA	TRBJ2-3	TGTGCCAGCAGTTCCCCCGTCGGGAGCACAGATACGCAGTATTTT	CASSSPVGSTDTQYF
NA	TRBV7-9	NA	TRBJ1-1	TGTGCCGGCAGTTATTCGAACACTGAAGCTTTCTTT	CAGSYSNTEAFF
NA	TRBV24-1	few	TRBJ2-1	TGTGCCACCAGTGATTCGGACTTCTACAATGAGCAGTTCTTC	CATSDSDFYNEQFF
NA	TRBV5-4	NA	TRBJ1-2	TGTGCCAGCAGCTTGTCAGGGCTTGGCTACACCTTC	CASSLSGLGYTF
NA	TRBV30	few	TRBJ2-1	TGTGCCTGGGGATACTACAATGAGCAGTTCTTC	CAWGYYNEQFF
NA	TRBV20-1	NA	TRBJ1-1	TGCAGTGCTAGAGATTTTCGATGGGGAAAGAACACTGAAGCTTTCTTT	CSARDFRWGKNTEAFF
TRBD1	TRBV5-1	many	TRBJ2-7	TGCGCCAGCAGGCCTGGACAGGGTTTCTACGAGCAGTACTTC	CASRPGQGFYEQYF
NA	TRBV7-3	NA	TRBJ2-5	TGTGCCAGCAGCTCCTCCGGCCTAGTAGGAGAGACCCAGTACTTC	CASSSSGLVGETQYF
NA	TRBV15	NA	TRBJ1-4	TGTGCCACCGGGGCAGGCGGAGAAAAACTGTTTTTT	CATGAGGEKLFF
NA	TRBV6-2/TRBV6-3	NA	TRBJ1-1	TGTGCCAGCAGTTACGATTCGCGGCGGAACACTGAAGCTTTCTTT	CASSYDSRRNTEAFF
NA	TRBV13	many	TRBJ2-5	TGTGCCAGCAGCCCCGGGGGGCTGCAAGAGACCCAGTACTTC	CASSPGGLQETQYF
NA	TRBV3-2	few	TRBJ2-3	TGTGCCAGCAGCCATTGGGGTAACAACACAGATACGCAGTATTTT	CASSHWGNNTDTQYF
NA	TRBV5-1	NA	TRBJ2-2	TGCGCCAGCGGCTGGGGGCCGGGACTACGGATCGGGGAGCTGTTTTTT	CASGWGPGLRIGELFF
NA	TRBV6-6	NA	TRBJ2-1	TGTGCCAGCAGGGTCAGGGGGGTGGATGAGCAGTTCTTC	CASRVRGVDEQFF
TRBD1	TRBV5-6	few	TRBJ1-2	TGTGCCAGCAGCTTGGACGGACAGGGGCCCTACTATGGCTACACCTTC	CASSLDGQGPYYGYTF
NA	TRBV21-1	few	TRBJ2-3	TGTGCCAGCAGCAAAGCCGTACGAGACAGCCGCACAGATACGCAGTATTTT	CASSKAVRDSRTDTQYF
TRBD2	TRBV29-1	NA	TRBJ2-1	TGCAGCGTTGCCCTACTAGCGGGAGGGCCTAATGAGCAGTTCTTC	CSVALLAGGPNEQFF
NA	TRBV4-1	NA	TRBJ1-1	TGCACCAGCAGCCACGCCGCCAGGCCTTCCTCAGCTTTCTTT	CTSSHAARPSSAFF
NA	TRBV12-3/TRBV12-4	few	TRBJ1-5	TGTGCCAGCAGCCAAAGACAGGTCAATCAGCCCCAGCATTTT	CASSQRQVNQPQHF
NA	TRBV27	many	TRBJ1-1	TGTGCCAGCAGTTTATTTGGAAAGAACACTGAAGCTTTCTTT	CASSLFGKNTEAFF